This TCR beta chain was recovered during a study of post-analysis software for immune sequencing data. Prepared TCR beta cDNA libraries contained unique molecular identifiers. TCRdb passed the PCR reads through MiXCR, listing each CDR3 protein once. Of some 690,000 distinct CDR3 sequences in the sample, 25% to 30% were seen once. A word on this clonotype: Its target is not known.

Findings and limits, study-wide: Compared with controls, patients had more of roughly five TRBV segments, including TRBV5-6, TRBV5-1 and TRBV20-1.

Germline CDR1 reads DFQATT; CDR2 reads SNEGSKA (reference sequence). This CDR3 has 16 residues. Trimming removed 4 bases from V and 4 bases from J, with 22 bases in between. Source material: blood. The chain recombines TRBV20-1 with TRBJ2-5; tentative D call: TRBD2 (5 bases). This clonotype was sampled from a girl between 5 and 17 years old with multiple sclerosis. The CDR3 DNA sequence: TGCAGTGCTATCTTTCCTAGAGGGTGGTCGGGAGAGACCCAGTACTTC. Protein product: CSAIFPRGWSGETQYF.